A single sample gave rise to the 23 T cell receptor beta chains below, sequenced in a study of T cell changes during pregnancy in multiple sclerosis (dated by TCRdb to about 2019). The library was prepared using the immunoSEQ multiplex PCR assay. This is the immuneACCESS table as TCRdb keeps it, with only in-frame sequences that have V and J called. A part of the clones is gone; compared with another copy, unresolved V genes explain less than half, and the rest is unexplained. Here the sample has more than 55,000 clones; under 95% occur a single time. The top ten clonotypes cover approximately 3.7% of the sample. This sample comprised CD8+ T cells from peripheral blood mononuclear cells, obtained in the third trimester of pregnancy. Source of these receptors: a female donor with multiple sclerosis, enrolled in a pregnancy study.

The chain carries TRBV9 and TRBJ2-3; D might be TRBD2 (6 bases). Per the germline V gene, CDR1 is SGDLS and CDR2 is YYNGEE. V was shortened by 0 bases and J by 6 bases, with 14 bases between the two germline ends. This CDR3 contains 15 residues. In DNA form, the CDR3 reads TGTGCCAGCAGCGTAGAATTGGGCGGGACGGATACGCAGTATTTT. It encodes CASSVELGGTDTQYF.

This clone was recorded a few times. The chain uses TRBV7-9 and TRBJ2-3; weak D call: TRBD2 (5 bases). This CDR3 has 15 residues. Germline V CDR1 and CDR2: SEHNR, FQNEAQ (reference sequence). V lost 0 bases, J lost 4 bases, and 11 bases lay in between. The DNA for the CDR3 is TGTGCCAGCAGCTTAGCGGGAGTGACGGCAGATACGCAGTATTTT. Its protein product is CASSLAGVTADTQYF.

The V call is TRBV9, the J call TRBJ2-1; the D gene is possibly TRBD2 (6 bases). The CDR3 has 16 residues. CDR1 SGDLS and CDR2 YYNGEE come from the germline V gene. Deletions cut 0 bases from V and 2 bases from J, with 12 bases between. The DNA of the CDR3 is TGTGCCAGCAGCGTAGGGGCGGGACCCACCTACAATGAGCAGTTCTTC. Its translation: CASSVGAGPTYNEQFF.

The chain carries TRBV5-1 and TRBJ2-7, with TRBD1 matching over 7 bases. The germline CDR1 and CDR2 sequences are SGHRS and YFSETQ. This CDR3 spans 12 amino acids. Losses at the gene ends were 7 bases for V and 3 bases for J; bases not matched to a gene: 4. For the CDR3, the DNA is TGCGCCAGCTCCGGACAGGACTACGAGCAGTACTTC. Its translation: CASSGQDYEQYF.

In this sample, this clone turned up once. The rearrangement joins TRBV6-6 to TRBJ2-2, with unresolved D. The CDR3 covers 14 residues. The germline CDR1 and CDR2 sequences are MNHNY and SVGAGI (reference sequence). The V end lost 2 bases, the J end lost 7 bases, and 11 bases lay between the germline ends. The CDR3 protein is CASSYGLAIGELFF. The CDR3 DNA follows: TGTGCCAGCAGTTACGGCCTTGCCATCGGGGAGCTGTTTTTT.

The gene calls are TRBV11-2 and TRBJ2-1; TRBD2 agrees at 7 bases. Germline CDR1 reads SGHAT; CDR2 reads FQNNGV. The V gene end was trimmed by 1 base and the J gene end by 7 bases; junction bases not matched to a gene: 7. This CDR3 region has 15 residues. The CDR3 here is CASSLGSGGWNEQFF. The CDR3 coding sequence is TGTGCCAGCAGCTTAGGGTCCGGGGGGTGGAATGAGCAGTTCTTC.

The chain carries TRBV27 and TRBJ1-2, with 7 bases lining up with TRBD1. Germline V gene sequence: CDR1 MNHEY, CDR2 SMNVEV (reference sequence). J was trimmed by 8 bases and V by 5 bases; bases with no gene match: 8. This CDR3 is 13 amino acids long. CDR3 protein: CASSGWQGEGYTF. In DNA form, the CDR3 reads TGTGCCAGCAGTGGATGGCAGGGGGAAGGCTACACCTTC.

The table lists this clone with many counts. The CDR3 region has the DNA TGTGCCAGCAGTCTACGCGCGGGGCGCGTAGATACGCAGTATTTT. Translated, it gives CASSLRAGRVDTQYF. The chain is built from TRBV27 and TRBJ2-3, with D possibly TRBD2 on 6 matching bases. CDR1 is MNHEY, CDR2 SMNVEV, per germline (reference sequence). Trimming pared 5 bases from V and 5 bases from J, leaving 17 bases between. The CDR3 is made up of 15 amino acids.

V gene TRBV10-2 combines with J gene TRBJ2-7, with 12 nucleotides matching TRBD1. Germline CDR1 is WSHSY and CDR2 is SAAADI. V shed 7 bases and J 3 bases; nucleotides not matched to a gene: 4. This CDR3 is 14 amino acids long. CDR3 bases: TGCGCCAGCATAGGGACAGGGGGCTTCTACGAGCAGTACTTC. This gives the protein CASIGTGGFYEQYF.

In this sample, this clone turned up once. The chain carries TRBV29-1 and TRBJ2-3, with D uncertain. The CDR3 has 12 amino acids. CDR1 SQVTM and CDR2 ANQGSEA come from the germline V gene. V was shortened by 3 bases and J by 4 bases, with 8 bases between the two germline ends. The CDR3, as DNA: TGCAGCGTTGATAGTAGTCCAGATACGCAGTATTTT. Protein: CSVDSSPDTQYF.

The chain combines TRBV5-1 with TRBJ1-4, with 7 positions matching TRBD1. The junction had 10 bases not matched to a gene; V was cut back by 1 base and J by 7 bases. The CDR3 is 16 amino acids. CDR1 and CDR2 from the germline V gene are SGHRS and YFSETQ. In DNA, the CDR3 is TGCGCCAGCAGCTTGACGGCAGGGGGAGATAGTGAAAAACTGTTTTTT. Amino acid sequence: CASSLTAGGDSEKLFF.

This clone appeared a single time. This chain links TRBV6-5 with TRBJ2-7; 7 positions agree with TRBD1. Germline trimming cut 2 bases from V and 5 bases from J; bases unmatched to any gene: 9. CDR1 and CDR2 from the germline V gene are MNHEY and SVGAGI. The CDR3 totals 15 residues. CDR3 DNA sequence: TGTGCCAGCAGTTACAATCGACAGGGTGGCGACGAGCAGTACTTC. This gives the protein CASSYNRQGGDEQYF.

The rearrangement uses TRBV29-1 and TRBJ2-7; TRBD2 aligns across 8 bases. Trimming at V came to 4 bases and at J to 2 bases, leaving 4 bases not matched to a gene. The CDR3 runs 13 residues. Per the germline V gene, CDR1 is SQVTM and CDR2 is ANQGSEA. The DNA of the CDR3 is TGCAGCGTTGCCGGGGGGGTGGCCTACGAGCAGTACTTC. It specifies CSVAGGVAYEQYF.

The V gene is TRBV4-3, the J gene TRBJ1-1; D remains unclear. The CDR3 consists of 14 residues. Germline V gene sequence: CDR1 LGHNA, CDR2 YSLEER. Trimming took 1 base from V and 2 from J, leaving 8 bases between them. The CDR3 nucleotides are TGCGCCAGCAGCCAAGGGAGGGTAAACACTGAAGCTTTCTTT. Its protein product is CASSQGRVNTEAFF.

This clone has a single count. This chain connects TRBV27 to TRBJ2-1; TRBD2 aligns across 8 bases. Trimming removed 0 bases from V and 2 bases from J; junction bases left unmatched: 9. CDR1 and CDR2 from the germline V gene are MNHEY and SMNVEV (reference sequence). The CDR3 runs 18 residues. CDR3 in amino acids: CASSLSGYAGGTYNEQFF. The CDR3 region has the DNA TGTGCCAGCAGTTTATCGGGTTACGCGGGAGGCACCTACAATGAGCAGTTCTTC.

This clone was seen many times. The chain links TRBV30 to TRBJ2-3; tentatively, D is TRBD2 (6 bases). There are 15 residues in the CDR3. Germline loops: CDR1 GTSNPN, CDR2 SVGIG (reference sequence). V was cut by 2 bases and J by 2 bases, with 14 bases left in between. CDR3 protein: CAWSKLADYTDTQYF. The DNA of the CDR3 is TGTGCCTGGAGTAAGTTAGCGGACTACACAGATACGCAGTATTTT.

V usage is TRBV7-2 and J usage is TRBJ2-3; unclear D gene. The CDR3 totals 13 residues. V lost 3 bases to trimming and J lost 6 bases, with 10 bases between them. Germline V gives CDR1 SGHTA, CDR2 FQGNSA. CDR3 sequence (DNA): TGTGCCAGCAGCTTGGTAACTGCCGATACGCAGTATTTT. Protein product: CASSLVTADTQYF. Full variable domain (outside the CDR3, taken from reference TRBV7-2 and TRBJ2-3): GAGVSQSPSNKVTEKGKDVELRCDPISGHTALYWYRQSLGQGLEFLIYFQGNSAPDKSGLPSDRFSAERTGGSVSTLTIQRTQQEDSAVYLCASSLVTADTQYFGPGTRLTVL.

This sequence joins TRBV2 and TRBJ1-1; 8 bases are shared with TRBD1. Germline-derived CDR1 and CDR2 are SNHLY and FYNNEI. The CDR3 loop spans 15 amino acids. Trimming removed 5 bases from V and 3 bases from J; junction bases left unmatched: 8. The CDR3 DNA sequence: TGTGCCAGCAGTCTTTCCCCGGGACAGGACACTGAAGCTTTCTTT. Translated: CASSLSPGQDTEAFF.

This rearrangement joins TRBV7-8 to TRBJ2-1; 9 bases line up with TRBD1. With 2 bases clipped from V and 10 bases from J, the junction kept 12 bases outside the gene matches. Germline V gene sequence: CDR1 SGHVS, CDR2 FQNEAQ. The CDR3 sequence is 16 residues long. CDR3 protein: CASSLIPEQGAGEQFF. CDR3 sequence (DNA): TGTGCCAGCAGCTTAATTCCCGAACAGGGGGCGGGGGAGCAGTTCTTC.

The chain couples TRBV6-1 to TRBJ2-7, with 10 bases matching TRBD2. Germline lookup yields CDR1 MNHNS and CDR2 SASEGT. This CDR3 has 17 amino acids. Trimming took 0 bases from V and 4 from J; bases not matched to a gene: 9. CDR3 DNA: TGTGCCAGCAGTGAAGCCGGGCTAGCGGGAGTTGGTTACGAGCAGTACTTC. This gives the protein CASSEAGLAGVGYEQYF.

This chain links TRBV4-3 with TRBJ2-2; possible D gene TRBD1, 6 bases. The CDR3 is 15 amino acids. Germline V lookup: CDR1 LGHNA, CDR2 YSLEER. Trimming removed 3 bases at V and 0 bases at J, with 8 bases between. This CDR3 is CASSQDSPNTGELFF. The CDR3 coding sequence is TGCGCCAGCAGCCAGGACAGCCCGAACACCGGGGAGCTGTTTTTT.

CDR3 amino acids: CASSQDMAGTYEQYF. In nucleotides, the CDR3 is TGCGCCAGCAGCCAAGATATGGCAGGAACCTACGAGCAGTACTTC. This chain connects TRBV4-3 to TRBJ2-7, with D uncertain. Trimming removed 0 bases at V and 2 bases at J, with 11 bases between. Germline values: CDR1 LGHNA, CDR2 YSLEER. This CDR3 has 15 residues.

V gene TRBV4-1 combines with J gene TRBJ2-3; a possible D gene is TRBD2 (6 bases). Germline-derived CDR1 and CDR2 are MGHRA and YSYEKL. There are 17 residues in the CDR3. The V end was cut by 1 base, the J end by 0 bases, with 14 bases between. The CDR3 reads CASSQVFPGASTDTQYF. CDR3 sequence (DNA): TGCGCCAGCAGCCAAGTTTTCCCGGGAGCTAGCACAGATACGCAGTATTTT.